The present TCR beta chain was sequenced within a study of blood T cell repertoires in COVID-19. Clones were read by immunoSEQ multiplex PCR, and TCRdb kept only the in-frame ones, dropping some. Seen here are 60,000 or so clones, 70% to 85% observed once, and the top ten hold 3.5% to 4.5%. This clone was detected only once. The CDR3 is 14 amino acids. The V end was cut by 4 bases, the J end by 4 bases, with 13 bases between. Germline CDR1 WSHSY, CDR2 SAAADI. The receptor was isolated from a man in his sixties with acute or convalescent COVID-19. The rearrangement uses TRBV10-2 and TRBJ1-2, with D possibly TRBD1 on 6 matching bases. Material: peripheral blood. CDR3 protein: CASSGTGRTYGYTF. CDR3 coding DNA: TGCGCCAGCAGTGGAACAGGGCGAACCTATGGCTACACCTTC.